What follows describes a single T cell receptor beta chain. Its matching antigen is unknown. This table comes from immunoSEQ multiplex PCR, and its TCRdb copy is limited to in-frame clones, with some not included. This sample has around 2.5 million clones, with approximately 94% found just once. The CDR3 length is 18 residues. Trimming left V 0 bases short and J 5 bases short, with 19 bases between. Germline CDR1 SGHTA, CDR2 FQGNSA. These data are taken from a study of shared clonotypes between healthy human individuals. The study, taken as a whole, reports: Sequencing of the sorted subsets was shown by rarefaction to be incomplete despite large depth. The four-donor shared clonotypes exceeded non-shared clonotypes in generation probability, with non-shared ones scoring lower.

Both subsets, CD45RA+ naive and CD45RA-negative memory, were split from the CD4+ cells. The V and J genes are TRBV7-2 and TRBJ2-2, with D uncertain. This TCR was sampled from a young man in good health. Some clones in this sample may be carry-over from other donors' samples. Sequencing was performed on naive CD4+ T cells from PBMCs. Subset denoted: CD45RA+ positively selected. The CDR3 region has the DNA TGTGCCAGCAGCTTAGCCCCTCCGGGTCCCATGAGGACCGGGGAGCTGTTTTTT. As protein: CASSLAPPGPMRTGELFF. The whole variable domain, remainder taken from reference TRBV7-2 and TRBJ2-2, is GAGVSQSPSNKVTEKGKDVELRCDPISGHTALYWYRQSLGQGLEFLIYFQGNSAPDKSGLPSDRFSAERTGGSVSTLTIQRTQQEDSAVYLCASSLAPPGPMRTGELFFGEGSRLTVL.